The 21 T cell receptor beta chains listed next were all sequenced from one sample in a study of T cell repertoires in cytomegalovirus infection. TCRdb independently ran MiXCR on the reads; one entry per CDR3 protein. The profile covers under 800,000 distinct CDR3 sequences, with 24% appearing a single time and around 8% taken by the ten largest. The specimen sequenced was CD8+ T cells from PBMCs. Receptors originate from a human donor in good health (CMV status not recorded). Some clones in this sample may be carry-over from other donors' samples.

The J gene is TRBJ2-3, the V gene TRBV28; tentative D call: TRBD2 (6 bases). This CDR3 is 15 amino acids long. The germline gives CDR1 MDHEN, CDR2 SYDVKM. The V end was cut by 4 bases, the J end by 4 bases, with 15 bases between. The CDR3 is CASSWDSAGADTQYF. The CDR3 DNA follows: TGTGCCAGCAGTTGGGACTCCGCTGGCGCAGATACGCAGTATTTT.

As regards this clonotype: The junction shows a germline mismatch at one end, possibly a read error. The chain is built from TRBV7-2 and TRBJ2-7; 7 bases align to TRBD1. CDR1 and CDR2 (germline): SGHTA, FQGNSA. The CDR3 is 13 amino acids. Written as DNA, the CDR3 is TGTGCCAACAGCCCAGGGACAGTGTACGAGCAGTACTTC. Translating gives CANSPGTVYEQYF.

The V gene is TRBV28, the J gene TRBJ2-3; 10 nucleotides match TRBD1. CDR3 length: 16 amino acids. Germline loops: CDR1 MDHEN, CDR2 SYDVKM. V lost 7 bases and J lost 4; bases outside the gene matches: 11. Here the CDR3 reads CASTNLAGQGPDTQYF. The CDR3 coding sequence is TGTGCCAGCACTAACCTGGCGGGACAGGGGCCAGATACGCAGTATTTT.

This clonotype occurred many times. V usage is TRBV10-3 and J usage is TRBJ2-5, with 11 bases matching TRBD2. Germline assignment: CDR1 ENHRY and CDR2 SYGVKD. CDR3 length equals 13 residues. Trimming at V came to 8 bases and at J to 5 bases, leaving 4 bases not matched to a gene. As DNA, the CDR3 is TGTGCCATCGGGGGACTAGCGGCTGAGACCCAGTACTTC. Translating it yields CAIGGLAAETQYF.

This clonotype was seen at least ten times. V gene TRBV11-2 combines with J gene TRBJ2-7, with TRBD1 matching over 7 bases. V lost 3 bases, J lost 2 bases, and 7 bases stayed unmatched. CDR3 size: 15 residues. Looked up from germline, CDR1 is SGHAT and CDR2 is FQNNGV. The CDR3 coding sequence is TGTGCCAGCAGCTTGGGGGACAGCCGCCCCTACGAGCAGTACGTC. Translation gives CASSLGDSRPYEQYV.

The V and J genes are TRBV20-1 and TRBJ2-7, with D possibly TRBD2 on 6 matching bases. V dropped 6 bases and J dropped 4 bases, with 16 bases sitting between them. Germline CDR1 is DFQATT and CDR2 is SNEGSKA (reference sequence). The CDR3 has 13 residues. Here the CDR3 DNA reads TGCAGTGCAGAGACTTGGAGGGGTTACGAGCAGTACGTC. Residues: CSAETWRGYEQYV.

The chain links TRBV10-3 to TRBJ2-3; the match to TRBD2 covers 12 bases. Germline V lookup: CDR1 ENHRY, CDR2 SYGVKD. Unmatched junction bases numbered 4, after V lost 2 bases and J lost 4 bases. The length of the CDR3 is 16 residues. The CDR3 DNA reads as TGTGCCATCAGTGAGCGGCTAGCGGGGGGGCCAGATACGCAGTATTTT. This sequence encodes CAISERLAGGPDTQYF.

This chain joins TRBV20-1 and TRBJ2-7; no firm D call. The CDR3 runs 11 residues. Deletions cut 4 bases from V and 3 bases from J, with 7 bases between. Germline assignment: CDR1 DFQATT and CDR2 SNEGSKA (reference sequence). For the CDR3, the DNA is TGCAGTGCTATCCTTAACTACGAGCAGTACTTC. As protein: CSAILNYEQYF.

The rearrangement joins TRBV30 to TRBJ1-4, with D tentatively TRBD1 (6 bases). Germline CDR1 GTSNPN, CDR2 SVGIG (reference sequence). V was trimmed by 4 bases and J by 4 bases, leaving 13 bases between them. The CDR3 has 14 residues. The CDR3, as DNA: TGTGCCTGGACGAGGGGACACCTTAATGAAAAACTGTTTTTT. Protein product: CAWTRGHLNEKLFF.

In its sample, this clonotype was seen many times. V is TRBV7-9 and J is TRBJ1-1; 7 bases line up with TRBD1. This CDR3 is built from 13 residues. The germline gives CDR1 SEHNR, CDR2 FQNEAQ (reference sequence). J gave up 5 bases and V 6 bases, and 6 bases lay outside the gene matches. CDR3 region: CASRTDRATEAFF. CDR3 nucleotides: TGTGCCAGCAGGACCGACAGGGCGACTGAAGCTTTCTTT.

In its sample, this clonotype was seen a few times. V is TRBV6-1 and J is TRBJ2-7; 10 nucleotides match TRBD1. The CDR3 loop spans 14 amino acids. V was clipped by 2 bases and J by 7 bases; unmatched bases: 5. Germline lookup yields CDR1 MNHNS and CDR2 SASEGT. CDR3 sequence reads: CASSEPGTGEEQYF. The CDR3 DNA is TGTGCCAGCAGTGAACCTGGGACAGGGGAGGAGCAGTACTTC.

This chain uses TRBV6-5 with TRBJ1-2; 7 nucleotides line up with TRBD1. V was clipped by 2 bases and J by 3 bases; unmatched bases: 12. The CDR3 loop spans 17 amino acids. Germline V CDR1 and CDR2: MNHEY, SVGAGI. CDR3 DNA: TGTGCCAGCAGTTACAGCGAAGGGGGCGGGTGGGACTATGGCTACACCTTC. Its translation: CASSYSEGGGWDYGYTF.

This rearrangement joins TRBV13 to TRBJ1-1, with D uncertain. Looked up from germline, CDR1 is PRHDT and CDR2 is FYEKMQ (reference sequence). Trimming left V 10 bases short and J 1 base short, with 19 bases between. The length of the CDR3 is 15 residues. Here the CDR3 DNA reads TGTGCCACGCTAGGAACAGCCCTGGGGAACACTGAAGCTTTCTTT. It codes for CATLGTALGNTEAFF.

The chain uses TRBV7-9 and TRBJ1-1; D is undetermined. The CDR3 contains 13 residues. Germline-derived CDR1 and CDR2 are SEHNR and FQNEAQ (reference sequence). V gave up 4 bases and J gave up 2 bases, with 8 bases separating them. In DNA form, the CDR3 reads TGTGCCAGCAGCTGGCAGAGCAACACTGAAGCTTTCTTT. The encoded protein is CASSWQSNTEAFF.

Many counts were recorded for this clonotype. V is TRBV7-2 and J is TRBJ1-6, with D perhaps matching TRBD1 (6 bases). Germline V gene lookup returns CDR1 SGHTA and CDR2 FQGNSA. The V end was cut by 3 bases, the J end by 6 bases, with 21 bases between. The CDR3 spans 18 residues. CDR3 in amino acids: CASSLVRDIYRVNSPLHF. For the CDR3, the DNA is TGTGCCAGCAGCTTGGTCCGGGACATATATCGGGTTAATTCACCCCTCCACTTT.

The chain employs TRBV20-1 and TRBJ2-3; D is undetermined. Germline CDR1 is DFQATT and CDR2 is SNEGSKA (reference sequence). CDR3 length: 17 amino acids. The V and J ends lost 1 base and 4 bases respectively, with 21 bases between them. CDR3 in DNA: TGCAGTGCTAGAGGAGTGGACCTTCCCAACCCCCCAGATACGCAGTATTTT. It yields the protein CSARGVDLPNPPDTQYF.

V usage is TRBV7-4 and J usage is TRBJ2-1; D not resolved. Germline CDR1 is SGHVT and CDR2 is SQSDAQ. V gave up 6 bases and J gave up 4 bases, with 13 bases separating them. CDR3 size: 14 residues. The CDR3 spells CASRPKAAYNEQFF. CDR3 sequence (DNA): TGTGCCAGCAGGCCCAAGGCAGCATACAATGAGCAGTTCTTC.

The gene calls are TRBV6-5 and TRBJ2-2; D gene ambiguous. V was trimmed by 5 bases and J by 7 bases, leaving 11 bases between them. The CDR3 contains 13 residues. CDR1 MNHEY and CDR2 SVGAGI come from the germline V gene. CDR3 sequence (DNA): TGTGCCAGCAGTAGACAAGAGGACGGGGAGCTGTTTTTT. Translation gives CASSRQEDGELFF.

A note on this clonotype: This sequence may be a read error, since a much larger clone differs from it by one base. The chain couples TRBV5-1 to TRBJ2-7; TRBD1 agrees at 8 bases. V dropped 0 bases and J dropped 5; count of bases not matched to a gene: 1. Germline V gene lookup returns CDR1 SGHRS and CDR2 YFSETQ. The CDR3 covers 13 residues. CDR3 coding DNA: TGCGCCAGCAGCTTGGCAGGGGGCGACGAGCAGTACTTC. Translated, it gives CASSLAGGDEQYF. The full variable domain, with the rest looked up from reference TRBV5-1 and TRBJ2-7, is KAGVTQTPRYLIKTRGQQVTLSCSPISGHRSVSWYQQTPGQGLQFLFEYFSETQRNKGNFPGRFSGRQFSNSRSEMNVSTLELGDSALYLCASSLAGGDEQYFGPGTRLTVT.

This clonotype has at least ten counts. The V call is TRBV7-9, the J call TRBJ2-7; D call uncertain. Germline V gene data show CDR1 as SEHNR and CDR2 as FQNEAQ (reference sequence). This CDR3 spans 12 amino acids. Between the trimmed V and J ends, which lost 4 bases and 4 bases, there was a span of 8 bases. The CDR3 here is CASSSESYEQYV. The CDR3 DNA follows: TGTGCCAGCAGCTCAGAGTCGTACGAGCAGTACGTC.

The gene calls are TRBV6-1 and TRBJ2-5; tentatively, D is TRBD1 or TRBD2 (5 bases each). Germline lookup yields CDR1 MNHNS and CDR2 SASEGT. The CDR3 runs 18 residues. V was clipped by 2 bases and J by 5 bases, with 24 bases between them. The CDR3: CASSESGHNGGTGETQYF. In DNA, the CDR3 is TGTGCCAGCAGTGAATCAGGGCACAACGGAGGCACGGGGGAGACCCAGTACTTC.